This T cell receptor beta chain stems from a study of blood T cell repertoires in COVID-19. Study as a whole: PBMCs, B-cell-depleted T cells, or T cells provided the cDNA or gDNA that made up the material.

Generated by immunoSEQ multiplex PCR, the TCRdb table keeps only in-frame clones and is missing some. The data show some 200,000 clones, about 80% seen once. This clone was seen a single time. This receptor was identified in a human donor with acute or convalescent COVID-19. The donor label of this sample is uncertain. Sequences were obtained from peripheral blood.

CDR3 in DNA: TGTGCCAGTACTCTAGGGGCCAACGTCCTGACTTTC. This translates into CASTLGANVLTF. This chain uses TRBV19 with TRBJ2-6; D not certain. Germline V gene lookup returns CDR1 LNHDA and CDR2 SQIVND (reference sequence). This CDR3 spans 12 amino acids. V was shortened by 7 bases and J by 4 bases, with 5 bases between the two germline ends.